Listed below are T cell receptor beta chains from one sample, sequenced in a study of CD8+ T cells in alopecia areata. TCRdb's copy holds only in-frame clones and misses some; the assay was immunoSEQ multiplex PCR. Of fewer than 110,000 clones in the sample, roughly 84% were seen once. The sample was CD8+ T cells sorted from blood, taken at week 24, from a patient treated with tofacitinib. The receptor set was obtained from a human donor with alopecia areata. The CDR3 runs from the conserved cysteine through the conserved F or W. The order of the fields is D gene, J gene, clone size, V gene, CDR3 DNA, CDR3 protein. A D gene is named only where the DNA matches it firmly. Size is omitted from some rows. Given values are once, few, many or a class for expanded clones.

>-|TRBJ1-3|-|TRBV4-3
TGCGCCAGCAGCCAAGGGACAGCCTCTGGAAACACCATATATTTT
CASSQGTASGNTIYF
>-|TRBJ2-7|once|TRBV27
TGTGCCAGCAGTTTAACCGGGACTTACGAGCAGTACTTC
CASSLTGTYEQYF
>-|TRBJ2-7|-|TRBV4-1
TGCGCCAGCAGCTTAAAAACCGCGGAATCCTACGAGCAGTACTTC
CASSLKTAESYEQYF
>TRBD1|TRBJ2-3|-|TRBV27
TGTGCCAGCAGTTCCCTCCCAGGGGGAAGCACAGATACGCAGTATTTT
CASSSLPGGSTDTQYF
>TRBD1|TRBJ1-1|-|TRBV5-4
TGTGCCAGCAGACCAGGGGCCACAGGGGCCTCTGCTTTCTTT
CASRPGATGASAFF
>TRBD2|TRBJ2-3|-|TRBV10-1
TGCGCCAGCGGGGGGGACTTCACAGATACGCAGTATTTT
CASGGDFTDTQYF
>-|TRBJ2-7|-|TRBV7-8
TGTGCCAGCAGCTTATCCAGGGGTGACTACGAGCAGTACTTC
CASSLSRGDYEQYF
>TRBD1|TRBJ1-2|-|TRBV4-1
TGCGCCAGCAGCCAAGGACAGGGGGCCTTGGGTGGCTACACCTTC
CASSQGQGALGGYTF
>TRBD1|TRBJ2-1|few|TRBV4-3
TGCGCCAGCAGCCAAGAGCCGGGACAGCCGTACAATGAGCAGTTCTTC
CASSQEPGQPYNEQFF
>TRBD1|TRBJ1-1|-|TRBV19
TGTGCCAGTAGTAAATGGGGGGACAGTGGCATGAACACTGAAGCTTTCTTT
CASSKWGDSGMNTEAFF
>TRBD1|TRBJ1-1|once|TRBV29-1
TGCAGCGTTGAAGGAGGGACAGGGAGTAACACTGAAGCTTTCTTT
CSVEGGTGSNTEAFF
>-|TRBJ2-3|-|TRBV27
TGTGCCAGCAACCCGACGGGCTTTAAGGAAGATACGCAGTATTTT
CASNPTGFKEDTQYF
>-|TRBJ2-6|-|TRBV27
TGTGCCAGCAGTTTATTAGGGTTTGGCGGGGCCAACGTCCTGACTTTC
CASSLLGFGGANVLTF
>TRBD2|TRBJ2-2|-|TRBV7-3
TGTGCCAGCAGCTTATCGGGCGGGAGCGGGGAGCTGTTTTTT
CASSLSGGSGELFF
>TRBD1|TRBJ2-5|-|TRBV19
TGTGCCAGTAGTGGACAGGGCCAGACCCAGTACTTC
CASSGQGQTQYF
>TRBD1|TRBJ1-2|-|TRBV11-2
TGTGCCAGCAGTGGGACAGGGCTCTATGGCTACACCTTC
CASSGTGLYGYTF
>-|TRBJ2-3|-|TRBV9
TGTGCCAGCAGCTTCAGCACCCCAGATACGCAGTATTTT
CASSFSTPDTQYF
>-|TRBJ2-1|-|TRBV11-2
TGTGCCAGCACCGGAACGGGCGACGGTTACAATGAGCAGTTCTTC
CASTGTGDGYNEQFF
>-|TRBJ2-1|-|TRBV5-1
TGCGCCAGCAGCTTGCCGACAGGCAATGAGCAGTTCTTC
CASSLPTGNEQFF
>TRBD2|TRBJ2-3|-|TRBV4-1
TGCGCCAGCAGCCCCCGAGCGGGGGCTAGCACAGATACGCAGTATTTT
CASSPRAGASTDTQYF
>TRBD2|TRBJ2-7|-|TRBV10-3
TGTGCCATCAGTGGAACGAGCGGGGGGGCCCAATACGAGCAGTACTTC
CAISGTSGGAQYEQYF
>-|TRBJ2-7|-|TRBV4-1
TGCGCCAGCAGGGGAGTAACATCCTACGAGCAGTACTTC
CASRGVTSYEQYF
>-|TRBJ2-7|once|TRBV7-9
TGTGCCAGCAGCTTAGGAACCTCCGAGCAGTACTTC
CASSLGTSEQYF
>-|TRBJ2-1|-|TRBV13
TGTGCCAGCAGTTCCGCCCCAGGGCCCTACAATGAGCAGTTCTTC
CASSSAPGPYNEQFF
>-|TRBJ1-1|once|TRBV29-1
TGCAGCGCCCGCAAGGGAAGCACTGAAGCTTTCTTT
CSARKGSTEAFF
>-|TRBJ2-5|-|TRBV4-3
TGCGCCAGCAGCCAATCCCATGTCGGGGGTGTAGGGGGGGCCGAGACCCAGTACTTC
CASSQSHVGGVGGAETQYF
>-|TRBJ2-3|-|TRBV2
TGTGCCAGCACCGATCGAGGAACTACCGGGAGCACAGATACGCAGTATTTT
CASTDRGTTGSTDTQYF
>-|TRBJ2-7|-|TRBV13
TGTGCCAGCAGCTCGGGGGAGTCTAGGAACGAGCAGTACTTC
CASSSGESRNEQYF
>-|TRBJ1-4|-|TRBV5-1
TGCGCCAGCAGCTTGGTATTAAGGGAAAAACTGTTTTTT
CASSLVLREKLFF
>TRBD2|TRBJ2-5|-|TRBV4-1
TGCGCCAGCACGGACGGGGGGGCCCAAGAGACCCAGTACTTC
CASTDGGAQETQYF
>TRBD2|TRBJ2-3|once|TRBV28
TGTGCCAGCAGCCAGGGACTAGCCACAGATACGCAGTATTTT
CASSQGLATDTQYF
>-|TRBJ1-1|once|TRBV5-1
TGCGCCAGCAGCTCGGGACGGAATGCTATTGAAGCTTTCTTT
CASSSGRNAIEAFF
>-|TRBJ1-1|-|TRBV5-6
TGTGCCAGCAGCTGGAACACTGAAGCTTTCTTT
CASSWNTEAFF
>-|TRBJ2-5|-|TRBV4-1
TGCGCCAGCAGCCAGCCGGTCTTCGGACAAGAGACCCAGTACTTC
CASSQPVFGQETQYF
>-|TRBJ1-5|once|TRBV4-1
TGCGCCAGCAGCCAAGAAACAGCAACTTATAGCAATCAGCCCCAGCATTTT
CASSQETATYSNQPQHF
>-|TRBJ2-7|-|TRBV27
TGTGCCAGCAGTTTAAGGGGATCGGGGACGATCTTCTACGAGCAGTACTTC
CASSLRGSGTIFYEQYF
>TRBD1|TRBJ2-2|-|TRBV30
TGTGCCTGGAGTTGGGACAGGGGTACCGGGGAGCTGTTTTTT
CAWSWDRGTGELFF
>TRBD1|TRBJ2-5|-|TRBV15
TGTGCCACCAGCACTCGGACAGGGGGAATCCAAGAGACCCAGTACTTC
CATSTRTGGIQETQYF
>TRBD1|TRBJ1-2|-|TRBV7-9
TGTGCCAGCAGCTTAGTCATGCACGGGACAGTAATCCCCTTCGGGGGCTACACCTTC
CASSLVMHGTVIPFGGYTF
>TRBD2|TRBJ2-7|-|TRBV4-2
TGTGCCAGCAGCCAAGAGTCTAGCGGGGACGTCGAGCAGTACTTC
CASSQESSGDVEQYF
>-|TRBJ2-7|-|TRBV29-1
TGCAGCGTCGAGGGATGGGGAGCCGGATCGGAGCAGTACTTC
CSVEGWGAGSEQYF
>-|TRBJ1-2|few|TRBV4-1
TGCGCCAGCAGCCAAGAGGGTTTGGACTATGGCTACACCTTC
CASSQEGLDYGYTF
>TRBD1|TRBJ1-2|once|TRBV6-5
TGTGCCAGCACCCCGAGAAGACAGGGAAACTATGGCTACACCTTC
CASTPRRQGNYGYTF
>-|TRBJ1-1|-|TRBV6-5
TGTGCCAGCAGTTACTTCGGGGGAGGAAATGAAGCTTTCTTT
CASSYFGGGNEAFF
>TRBD2|TRBJ2-5|-|TRBV4-2
TGTGCCAGCAGCCCCCTGGGAGGGGCAGAGACCCAGTACTTC
CASSPLGGAETQYF
>-|TRBJ2-3|-|TRBV2
TGTGCCAGCAGGGGGCCACAAGCAAGCACAGATACGCAGTATTTT
CASRGPQASTDTQYF